The rows below give T cell receptor beta chains drawn from one sample of a study of identical twins. TCRdb fed the 5' RACE reads into MiXCR, producing one record per CDR3 protein. The sample contains roughly 710,000 distinct CDR3 sequences, roughly 6.2% of which appear only once. Input material: naive T cells sorted from blood. The source is a young man in good health. CDR3s include the opening cysteine and the closing phenylalanine or tryptophan. The order of the fields is V gene, CDR3 protein.

V gene: TRBV7-8
CDR3 protein: CASSLGYRGTNYGYTF

V gene: TRBV6-5
CDR3 protein: CASSYSGLAGDTGELFF

V gene: TRBV4-2
CDR3 protein: CASSQDTQGAYNEQFF

V gene: TRBV5-1
CDR3 protein: CASSFLGGTNTEAFF

V gene: TRBV20-1
CDR3 protein: CSALDSSEIQGGGTEAFF

V gene: TRBV20-1
CDR3 protein: CSAREIVNEQFF

V gene: TRBV28
CDR3 protein: CASSFRLAGAYEQYF

V gene: TRBV20-1
CDR3 protein: CSASDYGYTF

V gene: TRBV20-1
CDR3 protein: CSATGRDWEQYF

V gene: TRBV21-1
CDR3 protein: CASSKATSGRGGHNEQFF

V gene: TRBV24-1
CDR3 protein: CATSDFLGQGPFF

V gene: TRBV5-1
CDR3 protein: CASSSLAGVSGANVLTF

V gene: TRBV5-1
CDR3 protein: CASSLTGKGPTGELFF

V gene: TRBV24-1
CDR3 protein: CATGQGHQETQYF

V gene: TRBV20-1
CDR3 protein: CSASGTGRERGTDTQYF

V gene: TRBV7-6
CDR3 protein: CASSSRDGISGNTIYF

V gene: TRBV5-1
CDR3 protein: CASTWTGTSGRALETQYF

V gene: TRBV4-3
CDR3 protein: CASSPKLTRLAGLVYEQYF

V gene: TRBV28
CDR3 protein: CASSSIGTTNSYNEQFF

V gene: TRBV20-1
CDR3 protein: CSALGGTVGYTF

V gene: TRBV19
CDR3 protein: CASSGAGGVLTF

V gene: TRBV9
CDR3 protein: CASSARLAGQGELFF

V gene: TRBV29-1
CDR3 protein: CSDRTGKETQYF

V gene: TRBV20-1
CDR3 protein: CSALGQLEKLFF

V gene: TRBV5-1
CDR3 protein: CASSSQETQYF

V gene: TRBV24-1
CDR3 protein: CATSDPPRNAGDNEQFF

V gene: TRBV7-6
CDR3 protein: CASSLSERPSYNEQFF

V gene: TRBV7-9
CDR3 protein: CASSLRIGQGESYEQYF

V gene: TRBV3-1
CDR3 protein: CASSTGTIAPDEQFF

V gene: TRBV7-8
CDR3 protein: CASPDGFYEQYF

V gene: TRBV6-5
CDR3 protein: CASSYPRGSSTGELFF

V gene: TRBV20-1
CDR3 protein: CSASLLAGGPDTQYF

V gene: TRBV25-1
CDR3 protein: CASSEETDGASTDTQYF

V gene: TRBV28
CDR3 protein: CASSPKTGGLRETQYF

V gene: TRBV5-5
CDR3 protein: CASSLWDNLATNEKLFF

V gene: TRBV7-6
CDR3 protein: CASSSRLRRSYNEQFF

V gene: TRBV12-3/TRBV12-4
CDR3 protein: CASRRTSEGGFYEQYF

V gene: TRBV29-1
CDR3 protein: CSAGQSYEQYF

V gene: TRBV20-1
CDR3 protein: CSARANSARVRKSYGYTF

V gene: TRBV21-1
CDR3 protein: CASSKVYNTDTQYF

V gene: TRBV20-1
CDR3 protein: CSTSQETQYF

V gene: TRBV29-1
CDR3 protein: CSADYNEQFF

V gene: TRBV5-1
CDR3 protein: CASTGVMNTEAFF

V gene: TRBV14
CDR3 protein: CASSQDRDSSYTF

V gene: TRBV29-1
CDR3 protein: CSVPHGDGRTGELFF

V gene: TRBV30
CDR3 protein: CAWSVGVRTEAFF

V gene: TRBV12-3/TRBV12-4
CDR3 protein: CASSPGTGRLGANVLTF

V gene: TRBV6-1
CDR3 protein: CASSPRAQLNQPQHF

V gene: TRBV6-2/TRBV6-3
CDR3 protein: CASSPRLAGARADTQYF

V gene: TRBV23-1
CDR3 protein: CASSQIEDAGANVLTF

V gene: TRBV4-1
CDR3 protein: CASSPSGTSGSDEQFF

V gene: TRBV7-9
CDR3 protein: CASSFQGGSQPQHF

V gene: TRBV15
CDR3 protein: CATSIRRGGTEAFF

V gene: TRBV12-3/TRBV12-4
CDR3 protein: CASTISGRAVDEQFF